The 8 T cell receptor beta chains in this list originate from one sample, sequenced in a study of CD8 T cells in Susac syndrome. The RNA, roughly 0.5 to 1 ug, was put through reverse transcription using random hexamers. A single record per CDR3 protein comes from TCRdb applying MiXCR to the immunoSEQ multiplex PCR reads. The sample lists about 180,000 distinct CDR3 sequences, under 95% occurring once. The specimen was CD4+ T cells from PBMCs. These receptors were taken from a human donor with Susac syndrome.

The chain links TRBV4-1 to TRBJ2-5; 7 bases agree with TRBD2. CDR3 length: 15 residues. The V gene end was trimmed by 3 bases and the J gene end by 4 bases; junction bases not matched to a gene: 8. Germline assignment: CDR1 MGHRA and CDR2 YSYEKL. The chain's CDR3 is CASSHTLTGGETQYF. In DNA form, the CDR3 reads TGCGCCAGCAGCCATACCCTGACGGGAGGAGAGACCCAGTACTTC.

The chain is built from TRBV7-2 and TRBJ1-5; D gene ambiguous. The V and J ends lost 5 bases and 5 bases respectively, with 10 bases between them. This CDR3 comprises 13 residues. CDR1 is SGHTA, CDR2 FQGNSA, per germline. The CDR3: CASSQIEDQPQHF. The CDR3 DNA is TGTGCCAGCAGCCAAATCGAGGATCAGCCCCAGCATTTT.

The gene calls are TRBV18 and TRBJ2-3; the D gene could be TRBD1 or TRBD2 (5 bases each). This CDR3 has 15 amino acids. Trimming cost V 3 bases and J 1 base, with 11 bases left between them. CDR1 is KGHSH and CDR2 is LQKENI in the germline V gene. The DNA for the CDR3 is TGTGCCAGCTCACCTATAGGGGACGGCACAGATACGCAGTATTTT. Protein: CASSPIGDGTDTQYF.

The V and J genes are TRBV12-3 or TRBV12-4 and TRBJ1-1, with D uncertain. The CDR3 length is 12 residues. V lost 3 bases and J 4 bases, leaving 6 bases between the germline ends. CDR3 amino acids: CASSFEGTEAFF. CDR3 DNA: TGTGCCAGCAGTTTCGAGGGCACTGAAGCTTTCTTT.

The rearrangement uses TRBV3-1 and TRBJ1-1; D is unresolved. The germline CDR1 and CDR2 sequences are LGHDT and YNNKEL (reference sequence). The CDR3 covers 13 residues. V was pared by 7 bases and J by 0 bases, with 9 bases between. The CDR3 region has the DNA TGTGCCAGCACTTCGGCAGTGAACACTGAAGCTTTCTTT. Its protein is CASTSAVNTEAFF.

This sequence joins TRBV20-1 and TRBJ1-2; 7 bases align to TRBD1. CDR1 is DFQATT and CDR2 is SNEGSKA in the germline V gene (reference sequence). J lost 5 bases, V lost 7 bases, and 10 bases had no gene match. This CDR3 region has 13 residues. This CDR3 reads CSGPRQGGYGYTF. In DNA form, the CDR3 reads TGCAGTGGCCCTAGACAGGGAGGGTATGGCTACACCTTC.

V gene TRBV4-2 combines with J gene TRBJ2-7; D perhaps matches TRBD2 (6 bases). Trimming cost V 1 base and J 2 bases, with 18 bases left between them. The germline gives CDR1 LGHNA, CDR2 YNFKEQ. The CDR3 is made up of 17 amino acids. DNA of the CDR3: TGTGCCAGCAGCCAAGGGTCCCCATTCCTAGCGACCTACGAGCAGTACTTC. It codes for CASSQGSPFLATYEQYF.

V usage is TRBV25-1 and J usage is TRBJ2-2, with D perhaps TRBD1 (5 bases). Trimming pared 3 bases from V and 4 bases from J, leaving 15 bases between. Germline CDR1 and CDR2: MGHDK and SYGVNS. The CDR3 covers 16 residues. CDR3 sequence reads: CASSDSDSVGTGELFF. The CDR3 DNA is TGTGCCAGCAGTGATTCTGACAGTGTTGGCACCGGGGAGCTGTTTTTT. Filled out from reference TRBV25-1 and TRBJ2-2, the complete variable domain reads EADIYQTPRYLVIGTGKKITLECSQTMGHDKMYWYQQDPGMELHLIHYSYGVNSTEKGDLSSESTVSRIRTEHFPLTLESARPSHTSQYLCASSDSDSVGTGELFFGEGSRLTVL.